The 30 T cell receptor beta chains given below trace back to one sample, sequenced in a study of spatial heterogeneity in lung cancer. Described time point: sample taken at primary tumor resection. Unsorted tumor, nontumor lung tissue or cryopreserved PBMC supplied the whole RNA. TCRdb reprocessed the 5' RACE reads via MiXCR and lists one record per CDR3 protein. Found here are roughly 5,100 distinct CDR3 sequences, under 30% of them singletons; the top ten hold around two fifths. Material: PBMCs, obtained at surgery. These receptors were obtained from a male donor with early-stage non-small cell lung cancer.

This sequence joins TRBV5-1 and TRBJ2-7; D is ambiguous. Per the germline V gene, CDR1 is SGHRS and CDR2 is YFSETQ. The ends were cut back, 7 bases at V and 1 base at J, with 12 bases in the middle. This CDR3 region has 13 residues. Here the CDR3 DNA reads TGCGCCAGCGCCCTGATAGGGTCCTACGAGCAGTACTTC. This codes for CASALIGSYEQYF.

This chain joins TRBV19 and TRBJ1-1; D is possibly TRBD1 (6 bases). Germline V gives CDR1 LNHDA, CDR2 SQIVND (reference sequence). The CDR3 runs to 13 residues. V dropped 5 bases and J dropped 6 bases, with 13 bases sitting between them. The CDR3 region is CASSLQGWAEAFF. The CDR3 DNA sequence: TGTGCCAGTAGTCTACAGGGTTGGGCTGAAGCTTTCTTT.

In its sample, this clonotype ranks as medium-sized. The chain carries TRBV28 and TRBJ2-7; D perhaps matches TRBD2 (5 bases). Germline loops: CDR1 MDHEN, CDR2 SYDVKM. Trimming took off 4 bases at V and 3 bases at J, with 16 bases between the two ends. The CDR3 is 15 residues long. The CDR3 region has the DNA TGTGCCAGCAGTTCCCCCGAGTTGGGAGTCTACGAGCAGTACTTC. Translation: CASSSPELGVYEQYF. Full variable domain (rest looked up from reference TRBV28 and TRBJ2-7): DVKVTQSSRYLVKRTGEKVFLECVQDMDHENMFWYRQDPGLGLRLIYFSYDVKMKEKGDIPEGYSVSREKKERFSLILESASTNQTSMYLCASSSPELGVYEQYFGPGTRLTVT.

This clonotype was detected a few times. The chain recombines TRBV7-2 with TRBJ2-1; D perhaps matches TRBD1 (6 bases). V was shortened by 1 base and J by 8 bases, with 18 bases between the two germline ends. Germline-derived CDR1 and CDR2 are SGHTA and FQGNSA. The CDR3 length is 16 residues. CDR3 in amino acids: CASSLVGGGGLDEQFF. The CDR3 coding sequence is TGTGCCAGCAGCTTAGTAGGTGGGGGCGGTCTGGATGAGCAGTTCTTC.

Within the sample, this clonotype is medium-sized (0.01 to 0.1%). The chain carries TRBV25-1 and TRBJ2-3; 9 bases align to TRBD2. There are 15 residues in the CDR3. The germline CDR1 and CDR2 sequences are MGHDK and SYGVNS. J was trimmed by 2 bases and V by 3 bases; bases with no gene match: 3. The CDR3 nucleotides are TGTGCCAGCAGTGAGACTAGCGGTTACACAGATACGCAGTATTTT. Translation gives CASSETSGYTDTQYF.

This clonotype has only a few counts. The chain has TRBV28 and TRBJ1-2; the D gene is possibly TRBD1 (6 bases). This CDR3 region has 14 residues. From germline, CDR1 is MDHEN and CDR2 SYDVKM. The V and J ends lost 9 bases and 2 bases respectively, with 16 bases between them. The CDR3 nucleotides read TGTGCCAGTGTCACCGGGACACTCAACTATGGCTACACCTTC. Translation gives CASVTGTLNYGYTF.

This clonotype was detected ten times or more. The V call is TRBV14, the J call TRBJ2-1; D could derive from TRBD1 or TRBD2 (5 bases each). V lost 4 bases and J 3 bases, leaving 19 bases between the germline ends. The CDR3 runs 17 residues. Per germline, CDR1 SGHDN and CDR2 FVKESK. The CDR3 is CASSPFSGQVFYNEQFF. CDR3 nucleotide sequence: TGTGCCAGCAGCCCATTTTCGGGGCAGGTGTTCTACAATGAGCAGTTCTTC.

Concerning this clonotype itself: A junction boundary mismatches the germline segment, possibly from a read error. The chain employs TRBV18 and TRBJ2-3; D might be TRBD1 (6 bases). The germline V gene encodes CDR1 KGHSH and CDR2 LQKENI. The CDR3 has 15 residues. The CDR3 DNA is TGTGCTAGCTCACTTTCGGGACACAGCACAGATACGCAGTATTTT. It specifies CASSLSGHSTDTQYF.

This clonotype was observed at least ten times. This chain links TRBV15 with TRBJ2-7, with TRBD1 matching over 9 bases. Germline V gene sequence: CDR1 LNHNV, CDR2 YYDKDF (reference sequence). The CDR3 totals 15 residues. J gave up 4 bases and V 0 bases, and 4 bases lay outside the gene matches. Written as DNA, the CDR3 is TGTGCCACCAGCAGAGAACAGGGGGCTGGGTACGAGCAGTACTTC. Amino acid sequence: CATSREQGAGYEQYF.

By frequency in the sample, this clonotype is medium-sized. The chain couples TRBV20-1 to TRBJ1-5; maybe TRBD1 (6 bases). Germline CDR1 reads DFQATT; CDR2 reads SNEGSKA (reference sequence). Trimming cost V 0 bases and J 5 bases, with 11 bases left between them. The CDR3 totals 14 residues. The CDR3 coding sequence is TGCAGTGCTAGAGATAGAGGGGGGCATCAGCCCCAGCATTTT. Its translation: CSARDRGGHQPQHF.

This chain uses TRBV7-9 with TRBJ1-2, with 7 positions matching TRBD1. The CDR3 runs 12 residues. Germline V lookup: CDR1 SEHNR, CDR2 FQNEAQ (reference sequence). With V trimmed by 4 bases and J by 8 bases, 4 bases remained unmatched. Written as DNA, the CDR3 is TGTGCCAGCAGCTCGACAGGGCTGGGCTACACCTTC. Translated, it gives CASSSTGLGYTF.

The chain uses TRBV4-2 and TRBJ2-7; 7 bases match TRBD2. V shed 4 bases and J 2 bases; nucleotides not matched to a gene: 8. This CDR3 region has 15 residues. Germline assignment: CDR1 LGHNA and CDR2 YNFKEQ. The CDR3 here is CASSRSLAGTYEQYF. CDR3 DNA sequence: TGTGCCAGCAGCCGGAGTTTAGCGGGTACCTACGAGCAGTACTTC.

Notes on this clonotype: Compared with germline, one end of the junction differs, possibly owing to a read error. The V and J genes are TRBV20-1 and TRBJ2-5; the D call may be TRBD1 or TRBD2 (5 bases each). The germline V gene encodes CDR1 DFQATT and CDR2 SNEGSKA (reference sequence). The CDR3 spans 16 residues. CDR3 DNA sequence: TGCAGTGCTTTCCCGTCGAGGGTGGGGGACCAAGAGACCCAATACTTC. Translated: CSAFPSRVGDQETQYF.

The chain combines TRBV19 with TRBJ2-1, with a tentative D call TRBD1 (6 bases). CDR3 length: 15 residues. Trimming cost V 5 bases and J 2 bases, with 13 bases left between them. CDR1 is LNHDA, CDR2 SQIVND, per germline (reference sequence). CDR3 in DNA: TGTGCCAGTAGTCTACGGGACATCACCTACAATGAGCAGTTCTTC. Translating gives CASSLRDITYNEQFF.

This clonotype ranks as medium-sized. The chain links TRBV7-2 to TRBJ1-1; 8 nucleotides line up with TRBD1. Trimming cost V 7 bases and J 0 bases; bases outside gene matches: 4. The CDR3 sequence is 14 residues long. Germline loops: CDR1 SGHTA, CDR2 FQGNSA. CDR3 in amino acids: CASKGTGMNTEAFF. The CDR3 bases are TGTGCCAGCAAAGGGACAGGTATGAACACTGAAGCTTTCTTT.

By share, this clonotype ranks as medium-sized. The chain employs TRBV29-1 and TRBJ2-1; D not resolved. The V gene lost 3 bases and the J gene lost 6 bases, with 9 bases spanning the gap. CDR1 and CDR2 from the germline V gene are SQVTM and ANQGSEA. CDR3 length equals 12 residues. The CDR3 nucleotides are TGCAGCGTTGAGAACAGAACCAATGAGCAGTTCTTC. This encodes CSVENRTNEQFF.

This chain connects TRBV5-1 to TRBJ2-1, with D possibly TRBD2 on 5 matching bases. V was clipped by 2 bases and J by 4 bases, with 10 bases between them. Germline V lookup: CDR1 SGHRS, CDR2 YFSETQ. CDR3 length equals 14 residues. In DNA form, the CDR3 reads TGCGCCAGCAGCTTAGCCCGGGAATACAATGAGCAGTTCTTC. Its protein is CASSLAREYNEQFF. The complete variable domain, with remaining parts taken from reference TRBV5-1 and TRBJ2-1, reads KAGVTQTPRYLIKTRGQQVTLSCSPISGHRSVSWYQQTPGQGLQFLFEYFSETQRNKGNFPGRFSGRQFSNSRSEMNVSTLELGDSALYLCASSLAREYNEQFFGPGTRLTVL.

V usage is TRBV6-1 and J usage is TRBJ2-2; D might be TRBD1 (6 bases). This CDR3 is 15 amino acids long. V lost 1 base and J lost 5, with 11 bases in between. CDR1 and CDR2 (germline): MNHNS, SASEGT. Here the CDR3 reads CASSEDRVGTGELFF. CDR3 bases: TGTGCCAGCAGTGAAGACAGGGTAGGGACCGGGGAGCTGTTTTTT.

V is TRBV7-9 and J is TRBJ2-7; tentative D call: TRBD2 (7 bases). Trimming took 4 bases from V and 3 from J, leaving 19 bases between them. Germline values: CDR1 SEHNR, CDR2 FQNEAQ (reference sequence). CDR3 length: 16 residues. In nucleotides, the CDR3 is TGTGCCAGCAGCTCGGAAGGGGGGGAGGGACGCTACGAGCAGTACTTC. Protein product: CASSSEGGEGRYEQYF.

By share, this clonotype counts as medium-sized. The rearrangement links TRBV5-1 to TRBJ2-5; 8 nucleotides agree with TRBD1. Germline loops: CDR1 SGHRS, CDR2 YFSETQ. V lost 3 bases, J lost 5 bases, and 6 bases stayed unmatched. CDR3 length: 14 amino acids. CDR3: CASSSGQARETQYF. The CDR3 DNA reads TGCGCCAGCAGCTCGGGACAGGCGCGGGAGACCCAGTACTTC. The full variable domain, with the rest looked up from reference TRBV5-1 and TRBJ2-5, is KAGVTQTPRYLIKTRGQQVTLSCSPISGHRSVSWYQQTPGQGLQFLFEYFSETQRNKGNFPGRFSGRQFSNSRSEMNVSTLELGDSALYLCASSSGQARETQYFGPGTRLLVL.

The chain couples TRBV30 to TRBJ2-5; unclear D gene. The germline gives CDR1 GTSNPN, CDR2 SVGIG (reference sequence). This CDR3 comprises 13 residues. V was cut by 1 base and J by 7 bases, with 13 bases left in between. The chain's CDR3 is CAWSGLGSGTQYF. DNA for the CDR3: TGTGCCTGGAGTGGGCTGGGATCCGGGACCCAGTACTTC.

This clonotype was detected once. The junction does not match germline at one end; this may be a read error. The rearrangement uses TRBV27 and TRBJ2-7; D unclear. The germline CDR1 and CDR2 sequences are MNHEY and SMNVEV (reference sequence). The CDR3 is made up of 14 amino acids. CDR3 sequence reads: CASSLSAISGEQYF. For the CDR3, the DNA is TGTGCCAGCAGTCTATCAGCCATTAGTGGCGAGCAGTACTTC.

The chain recombines TRBV29-1 with TRBJ2-6; D unresolved. Per the germline V gene, CDR1 is SQVTM and CDR2 is ANQGSEA. There are 12 residues in the CDR3. V gave up 3 bases and J gave up 4 bases, with 4 bases separating them. CDR3 in DNA: TGCAGCGTTGAGGGAGGGGCCAACGTCCTGACTTTC. It yields the protein CSVEGGANVLTF. Full variable domain (outside the CDR3, taken from reference TRBV29-1 and TRBJ2-6): SAVISQKPSRDICQRGTSLTIQCQVDSQVTMMFWYRQQPGQSLTLIATANQGSEATYESGFVIDKFPISRPNLTFSTLTVSNMSPEDSSIYLCSVEGGANVLTFGAGSRLTVL.

In this sample, this clonotype is medium-sized (0.01 to 0.1%). This chain joins TRBV7-2 and TRBJ2-1, with 9 nucleotides matching TRBD2. The CDR3 covers 14 residues. V trimming: 4 bases; J trimming: 7 bases; junction bases outside the gene matches: 5. Germline loops: CDR1 SGHTA, CDR2 FQGNSA. CDR3 sequence reads: CASSSGLALNEQFF. In DNA form, the CDR3 reads TGTGCCAGCAGCTCGGGACTAGCTCTAAATGAGCAGTTCTTC.

V is TRBV7-2 and J is TRBJ2-2, with unresolved D. This CDR3 spans 12 amino acids. Germline loops: CDR1 SGHTA, CDR2 FQGNSA. Trimming stripped 5 bases from V and 7 bases from J, with 8 bases between. The CDR3 bases are TGTGCCAGCAGCCGAGACCGCGGGGAGCTGTTTTTT. Protein: CASSRDRGELFF.

The chain is built from TRBV2 and TRBJ1-1; D possibly corresponds to TRBD1 (6 bases). The CDR3 spans 14 residues. The V gene's germline CDR1 is SNHLY and CDR2 FYNNEI. V was pared by 1 base and J by 5 bases, with 11 bases between. The CDR3 region is CASSEVRGGTEAFF. CDR3 nucleotides: TGTGCCAGCAGTGAAGTCAGGGGAGGGACTGAAGCTTTCTTT.

This clonotype is termed medium-sized. CDR3 loop: CASSSGTTDTQYF. The CDR3 DNA reads as TGTGCCAGCAGCTCCGGGACCACAGATACGCAGTATTTT. The chain carries TRBV28 and TRBJ2-3, with D possibly being TRBD1 or TRBD2 (5 bases each). Germline loops: CDR1 MDHEN, CDR2 SYDVKM. This CDR3 is built from 13 residues. V lost 6 bases to trimming and J lost 2 bases, with 9 bases between them.

This clonotype is deemed medium-sized. V and J are TRBV4-2 and TRBJ2-3; 8 bases align to TRBD2. The CDR3 extends over 16 amino acids. CDR1 and CDR2 (germline): LGHNA, YNFKEQ. V trimming: 2 bases; J trimming: 4 bases; junction bases outside the gene matches: 8. The CDR3 DNA follows: TGTGCCAGCAGCCAAACATGGCGGGAGGAGGCAGATACGCAGTATTTT. It specifies CASSQTWREEADTQYF.

This clonotype was seen ten or more times. V usage is TRBV12-3 or TRBV12-4 and J usage is TRBJ1-5; possibly TRBD1 for D (6 bases). The CDR3 is 14 amino acids. Trimming pared 4 bases from V and 6 bases from J, leaving 13 bases between. CDR3 DNA: TGTGCCAGCAGTTCCGGGACCAGGGGTCAGCCCCAGCATTTT. This encodes CASSSGTRGQPQHF.

This clonotype is deemed medium-sized. The CDR3: CASSFGDTQYF. In DNA form, the CDR3 reads TGCGCCAGCAGCTTCGGGGATACGCAGTATTTT. This chain uses TRBV5-1 with TRBJ2-3; D uncertain. Per the germline V gene, CDR1 is SGHRS and CDR2 is YFSETQ. V gave up 2 bases and J gave up 6 bases, with 4 bases separating them. The CDR3 sequence is 11 residues long.